This T cell receptor beta chain derives from a study of T cell responses to AZD1222 COVID-19 vaccine. Profiled with immunoSEQ multiplex PCR; TCRdb holds only in-frame clones, not every one. Of roughly 42,000 clones listed, roughly 85% are singletons. The CDR3 contains 17 residues. Germline V CDR1 and CDR2: LGHDT, YNNKEL (reference sequence). V trimming: 0 bases; J trimming: 3 bases; junction bases outside the gene matches: 5. The chain employs TRBV3-1 (or the pseudogene TRBV3-2) and TRBJ2-3; 11 bases map to TRBD2. This material consisted of peripheral blood, taken 28 days after the second dose of the MenACWY control vaccine. The receptor was derived from an adult who received the MenACWY meningococcal vaccine as a control. CDR3 coding DNA: TGTGCCAGCAGCCAAGATCGTACTAGCGGGAGTACAGATACGCAGTATTTT. Protein product: CASSQDRTSGSTDTQYF.